The following is a TCR beta chain sequence with its context. Its antigen is unknown. A much larger clone differs from this one at a single base, so this may be a read error. In light of the paper, this sample's time point label describes: newly diagnosed GD, antithyroid drugs for less than 3 months. For both TCR sequencing and RNA sequencing, RNA was extracted from PBMCs in TRIzol. Graves' disease was diagnosed according to American Thyroid Association guidelines. The patients came from an endocrinology department in Xi'an, China. Each patient gave 9 to 10 milliliters of peripheral blood, collected in an EDTA anticoagulant tube. Ficoll Paque Plus density gradient separation was used to isolate PBMCs, and no additional T cell sorting was done. An Agilent 2100 Bioanalyzer and agarose gel were used to assess RNA quality, and a NanoDrop 2000 was used to measure RNA concentration. The data derive from a study of regulatory T cells in long-lasting Graves disease (dated by TCRdb to the early 2020s). About the investigation overall: Newly diagnosed Graves' disease patients had taken antithyroid drugs for less than 3 months. A total of around 35 samples underwent TCR sequencing, from about 13 patients with persistent Graves' disease and around 20 patients with newly diagnosed Graves' disease. Patients with persistent Graves' disease were compared with patients with newly diagnosed Graves' disease using TCR sequencing and RNA sequencing of peripheral blood. The study took place in China and was registered as a clinical trial. Broader findings and caveats from the paper: More public clonotypes were shared among persistent patients (over 2,500) than among newly diagnosed patients (966). Persistent disease showed preferential use of TRBV28, TRBJ1-2 and TRBJ2-5, whereas newly diagnosed disease favored TRBV20-1 and TRBJ2-1. Only the TCR beta chain was sequenced and analyzed. The small sample size was acknowledged by the authors as a limitation that may reduce accuracy. Persistent Graves' disease patients showed lower TCR Shannon entropy and fewer highly expanded clones than newly diagnosed patients, suggesting clonal expansion. The study examined only peripheral blood because the primary lesion, thyroid tissue, could not be accessed.

CDR1 and CDR2 were assigned from the germline V gene (reference sequence) as MNHEY and SMNVEV. The CDR3, cysteine through phenylalanine, is 15 amino acids long. Only the CDR3 portion is preserved as DNA: 45 bases, with reading frame beginning at the first base. Library prep was done by multiplex PCR. The instrument given in TCRdb is Illumina HiSeq 4000. To build TCR beta libraries, CDR3 regions were amplified by Arm-PCR using iRepertoire HTBI primers. Before sequencing, the PCR products underwent gel purification. The original pipeline was this. Across samples, 60 to 80 TRBV and 13 to 15 TRBJ segments were identified and used for gene usage analysis of CDR3 amino acid clonotypes. COPE and FqMerger were used to merge the filtered high-quality paired reads into contigs. BLAST was used to align contigs to IMGT TRBV, TRBD and TRBJ reference genes, and CDR3 was defined according to IMGT. Clonotypes above 0.1% frequency were classified as highly expanded clones. Shannon entropy served as the measure of repertoire diversity, while the Gini coefficient captured V-J evenness. Public clonotypes were defined as clonotypes shared by more than one individual. The public reads were reanalyzed by TCRdb: fastp trimming at Q25, MiXCR alignment, in-frame beta chains only. A single entry per CDR3 protein holds the most common genes and DNA from its merged rows. It is TCRdb's table, rather than the study itself, that gives the V and J calls and clone size. The sample table records around 420,000 distinct CDR3 sequences; roughly 15% of these occur just once. The ten most abundant clones make up 22% of the sample.

Sequenced material: peripheral blood mononuclear cells (PBMCs), taken at new diagnosis, from a patient treated with antithyroid drugs. Recombination connected TRBV27 to TRBJ1-5, with an unclear D gene assignment. This TCR was sampled from a female donor with Graves disease. This receptor carries the CDR3 CASSRDFEGNQPQHF. The nucleotides read TGTGCCAGCAGCCGAGATTTCGAGGGCAACCAGCCCCAGCATTTT.